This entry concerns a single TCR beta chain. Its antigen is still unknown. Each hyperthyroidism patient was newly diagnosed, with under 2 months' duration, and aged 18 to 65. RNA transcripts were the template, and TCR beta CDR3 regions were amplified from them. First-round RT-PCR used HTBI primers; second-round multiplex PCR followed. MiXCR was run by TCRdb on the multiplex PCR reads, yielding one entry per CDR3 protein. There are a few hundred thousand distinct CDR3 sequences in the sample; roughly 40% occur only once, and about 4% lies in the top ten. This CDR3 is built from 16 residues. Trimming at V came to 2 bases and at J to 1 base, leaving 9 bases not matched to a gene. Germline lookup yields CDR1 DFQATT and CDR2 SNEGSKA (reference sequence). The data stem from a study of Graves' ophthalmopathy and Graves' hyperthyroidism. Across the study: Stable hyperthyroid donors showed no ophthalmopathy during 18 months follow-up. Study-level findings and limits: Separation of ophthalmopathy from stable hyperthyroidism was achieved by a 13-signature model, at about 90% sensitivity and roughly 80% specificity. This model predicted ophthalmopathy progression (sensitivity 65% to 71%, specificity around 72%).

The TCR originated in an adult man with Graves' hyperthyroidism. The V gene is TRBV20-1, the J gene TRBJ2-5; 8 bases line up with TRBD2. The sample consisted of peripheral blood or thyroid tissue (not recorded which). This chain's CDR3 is CSARYRAGGTQETQYF. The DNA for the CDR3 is TGCAGTGCTAGATATAGGGCGGGAGGAACCCAAGAGACCCAGTACTTC.